These T cell receptor beta chains were read from a single sample in a study of radiation and T cells in renal cell carcinoma. Repertoires were generated with immunoSEQ multiplex PCR, while TCRdb's copy carries only in-frame clones and drops some. The sample carries 60,000 to 95,000 clones, over 80% recorded once. Specimen: blood, collected from a patient whose treatment included radiotherapy and nephrectomy. These receptors were collected from a woman aged 55-70 years with renal cell carcinoma. Each CDR3 is given with its conserved first and last residue. The D gene is left open where the match is weak. Clone size is not always given. Where it is, it says once, few, many or a class for expanded clones.

clone_size,d_call,j_call,v_call,cdr3_aa,cdr3_nt
NA,TRBD2,TRBJ2-7,TRBV6-5,CASSYGASGSYEQYF,TGTGCCAGCAGTTACGGGGCTAGCGGGAGTTACGAGCAGTACTTC
once,NA,TRBJ1-2,TRBV7-9,CASSLVLLTDGEFYGYTF,TGTGCCAGCAGCTTAGTCCTTTTAACAGACGGGGAATTCTATGGCTACACCTTC
NA,NA,TRBJ2-1,TRBV11-3,CASSSQGSYNEQFF,TGTGCCAGCAGCTCTCAGGGCTCCTACAATGAGCAGTTCTTC
NA,NA,TRBJ2-3,TRBV15,CATSPRRGSTDTQYF,TGTGCCACCAGCCCCCGACGGGGCAGTACAGATACGCAGTATTTT
NA,TRBD1,TRBJ2-7,TRBV5-1,CASSLLVGQGPYEQYF,TGCGCCAGCAGCCTACTAGTTGGACAGGGTCCCTACGAGCAGTACTTC
NA,NA,TRBJ1-4,TRBV2,CASSEEEKLFF,TGTGCCAGCAGTGAAGAGGAAAAACTGTTTTTT
NA,NA,TRBJ2-5,TRBV21-1,CASSKDGETQYF,TGTGCCAGCAGCAAGGACGGGGAGACCCAGTACTTC
NA,NA,TRBJ2-6,TRBV7-9,CASSVGGSGANVLTF,TGTGCCAGCAGCGTAGGGGGCTCTGGGGCCAACGTCCTGACTTTC
NA,NA,TRBJ2-7,TRBV29-1,CSVGAGGHNYEQYF,TGCAGCGTTGGCGCTGGGGGACATAACTACGAGCAGTACTTC
NA,NA,TRBJ1-2,TRBV7-2,CASSLALSANVEDYGYTF,TGTGCCAGCAGCTTAGCGCTATCAGCCAACGTCGAGGACTATGGCTACACCTTC
NA,TRBD2,TRBJ2-5,TRBV4-1,CASSQDWLAAPETQYF,TGCGCCAGCAGCCAAGACTGGCTAGCGGCCCCCGAGACCCAGTACTTC
NA,NA,TRBJ2-7,TRBV19,CASNPGASPYEQYF,TGTGCCAGTAACCCAGGGGCCTCCCCCTACGAGCAGTACTTC
NA,TRBD1,TRBJ1-1,TRBV19,CASSFDRASEAFF,TGTGCCAGTAGTTTCGACAGGGCATCCGAAGCTTTCTTT
NA,TRBD2,TRBJ2-1,TRBV5-6,CASSPDSLLAGARDEQFF,TGTGCCAGCAGCCCGGATTCTCTTCTAGCGGGTGCTCGGGATGAGCAGTTCTTC
NA,NA,TRBJ2-7,TRBV14,CASGVGSSYEQYF,TGTGCCAGCGGTGTGGGCAGCTCCTACGAGCAGTACTTC
NA,NA,TRBJ2-7,TRBV7-2,CASSLKVGQAYEQYF,TGTGCCAGCAGCTTAAAGGTTGGGCAGGCCTACGAGCAGTACTTC
NA,TRBD2,TRBJ2-7,TRBV7-4,CASSHLGGGRSYEQYF,TGTGCCAGCAGCCACTTGGGGGGCGGGAGGTCATACGAGCAGTACTTC
NA,TRBD1,TRBJ1-1,TRBV5-4,CASSRTGAWNTEAFF,TGTGCCAGCAGCCGTACAGGGGCGTGGAACACTGAAGCTTTCTTT
once,TRBD1,TRBJ2-5,TRBV7-9,CASSSAGTGGRETQYF,TGTGCCAGCAGCTCCGCCGGGACAGGGGGACGAGAGACCCAGTACTTC
NA,NA,TRBJ1-1,TRBV5-4,CASSLNTEAFF,TGTGCCAGCAGCTTGAACACTGAAGCTTTCTTT
NA,NA,TRBJ1-6,TRBV27,CASSLSQAPNSPLHF,TGTGCCAGCAGTTTATCCCAGGCTCCTAATTCACCCCTCCACTTT
NA,TRBD1,TRBJ2-6,TRBV19,CASSRQGWEGSGANVLTF,TGTGCCAGTAGCCGACAGGGCTGGGAAGGGTCTGGGGCCAACGTCCTGACTTTC
NA,NA,TRBJ2-1,TRBV7-3,CASSTLGGRYNEQFF,TGTGCCAGCAGCACCCTCGGGGGCCGCTACAATGAGCAGTTCTTC
NA,TRBD1,TRBJ2-7,TRBV28,CASSSPFPATGQYEQYF,TGTGCCAGCAGTTCGCCATTCCCGGCGACAGGGCAGTACGAGCAGTACTTC
NA,NA,TRBJ2-5,TRBV7-9,CASSLVPTSLETQYF,TGTGCCAGCAGCTTAGTCCCGACTAGTCTGGAGACCCAGTACTTC
NA,NA,TRBJ2-3,TRBV7-9,CASSLLSGSRTDTQYF,TGTGCCAGCAGCTTACTGTCCGGTTCGAGGACAGATACGCAGTATTTT
NA,TRBD1,TRBJ2-4,TRBV11-2,CASSFRSGQRDIQYF,TGTGCCAGCAGCTTTCGTTCGGGACAGAGAGACATTCAGTACTTC
few,NA,TRBJ2-2,TRBV4-1,CASSQVGIAGELFF,TGCGCCAGCAGCCAAGTCGGAATTGCCGGGGAGCTGTTTTTT
NA,NA,TRBJ2-4,TRBV6-5,CATAQGAPKNIQYF,TGTGCCACCGCCCAAGGGGCGCCCAAAAACATTCAGTACTTC
NA,NA,TRBJ2-7,TRBV7-6,CASSLRSGGSYEQYF,TGTGCCAGCAGCTTAAGATCAGGGGGGTCCTACGAGCAGTACTTC
once,NA,TRBJ2-2,TRBV19,CASSPERGLFF,TGTGCCAGTAGTCCCGAAAGAGGGCTGTTTTTT
few,NA,TRBJ1-2,TRBV18,CASSPDAQPGYTF,TGTGCCAGCTCACCTGACGCGCAGCCTGGCTACACCTTC
NA,TRBD1,TRBJ1-2,TRBV4-1,CASSQEDRGRRGYTF,TGCGCCAGCAGCCAAGAAGACAGGGGAAGACGTGGCTACACCTTC
NA,NA,TRBJ1-3,TRBV30,CAWSGSGASGNTIYF,TGTGCCTGGAGTGGAAGCGGGGCCTCTGGAAACACCATATATTTT
once,NA,TRBJ1-1,TRBV5-6,CASSLTARTEAFF,TGTGCCAGCAGCTTAACAGCGCGCACTGAAGCTTTCTTT
NA,NA,TRBJ2-7,TRBV15,CATSRLGVAEQYF,TGTGCCACCAGCCGACTAGGGGTCGCCGAGCAGTACTTC
few,TRBD1,TRBJ1-2,TRBV10-3,CASDRGPVGNYGYTF,TGTGCCAGCGACAGGGGGCCTGTTGGGAACTATGGCTACACCTTC
NA,TRBD1,TRBJ1-5,TRBV28,CASSSQGQPQHF,TGTGCCAGCAGTTCACAGGGGCAGCCCCAGCATTTT
NA,TRBD1,TRBJ2-7,TRBV7-9,CASSPRDSSYEQYF,TGTGCCAGCAGCCCAAGGGACAGCTCCTACGAGCAGTACTTC
NA,NA,TRBJ1-5,TRBV6-5,CASTVDRSQPQHF,TGTGCCAGCACTGTTGACAGGAGTCAGCCCCAGCATTTT
NA,TRBD1,TRBJ1-1,TRBV7-3,CASRAGGAGTEAFF,TGTGCCAGCAGAGCAGGGGGCGCGGGCACTGAAGCTTTCTTT
NA,NA,TRBJ1-2,TRBV5-4,CASSQDPGTNYGYTF,TGTGCCAGCAGCCAAGACCCCGGGACAAACTATGGCTACACCTTC
NA,TRBD1,TRBJ2-7,TRBV7-2,CASSSLPGQGSHEQYF,TGTGCCAGCAGCTCGCTACCGGGACAGGGTTCTCACGAGCAGTACTTC
NA,TRBD1,TRBJ2-2,TRBV2,CASRTGSQTGELFF,TGTGCCAGCAGGACAGGGTCGCAGACCGGGGAGCTGTTTTTT
few,NA,TRBJ1-1,TRBV30,CAWTTEGGYTEAFF,TGTGCCTGGACCACAGAGGGCGGGTACACTGAAGCTTTCTTT
NA,TRBD1,TRBJ2-7,TRBV28,CASSSRGTGREGEQYF,TGTGCCAGCAGTTCCCGGGGGACAGGGCGAGAGGGCGAGCAGTACTTC
NA,TRBD2,TRBJ2-7,TRBV9,CASSSGRVGSYEQYF,TGTGCCAGCAGCTCAGGGAGGGTGGGATCCTACGAGCAGTACTTC
NA,NA,TRBJ2-7,TRBV4-3,CASSQELGQMAYEQYF,TGCGCCAGCAGCCAAGAATTGGGGCAGATGGCCTACGAGCAGTACTTC
NA,TRBD1,TRBJ2-7,TRBV6-1,CASIKGTGPYEQYF,TGTGCCAGCATTAAAGGGACAGGTCCCTACGAGCAGTACTTC
NA,TRBD1,TRBJ2-5,TRBV2,CASSGGQAVRETQYF,TGTGCCAGCAGTGGGGGACAGGCGGTACGAGAGACCCAGTACTTC
once,NA,TRBJ2-5,TRBV5-1,CASSLISVRGTQYF,TGCGCCAGCAGCTTGATCAGCGTTCGAGGGACCCAGTACTTC
NA,TRBD2,TRBJ2-6,TRBV7-3,CASSLRGSSSSGANVLTF,TGTGCCAGCAGCTTGCGCGGGAGTAGTAGTTCTGGGGCCAACGTCCTGACTTTC
few,NA,TRBJ1-1,TRBV30,CAWRAGINTEAFF,TGTGCCTGGAGAGCAGGAATAAACACTGAAGCTTTCTTT
NA,NA,TRBJ1-1,TRBV28,CASSLMGGRRAFF,TGTGCCAGCAGTTTAATGGGGGGGCGGCGAGCTTTCTTT
NA,TRBD1,TRBJ1-5,TRBV6-1,CASSATGTGVQPQHF,TGTGCCAGCAGTGCCACCGGGACAGGGGTCCAGCCCCAGCATTTT
NA,NA,TRBJ2-1,TRBV6-5,CASSYSSYNEQFF,TGTGCCAGCAGTTACTCCAGTTACAATGAGCAGTTCTTC
once,NA,TRBJ1-2,TRBV7-9,CAPGDGYTF,TGTGCCCCGGGGGATGGCTACACCTTC
few,NA,TRBJ2-1,TRBV9,CASSVGPGYSYNEQFF,TGTGCCAGCAGCGTAGGCCCAGGGTACTCCTACAATGAGCAGTTCTTC